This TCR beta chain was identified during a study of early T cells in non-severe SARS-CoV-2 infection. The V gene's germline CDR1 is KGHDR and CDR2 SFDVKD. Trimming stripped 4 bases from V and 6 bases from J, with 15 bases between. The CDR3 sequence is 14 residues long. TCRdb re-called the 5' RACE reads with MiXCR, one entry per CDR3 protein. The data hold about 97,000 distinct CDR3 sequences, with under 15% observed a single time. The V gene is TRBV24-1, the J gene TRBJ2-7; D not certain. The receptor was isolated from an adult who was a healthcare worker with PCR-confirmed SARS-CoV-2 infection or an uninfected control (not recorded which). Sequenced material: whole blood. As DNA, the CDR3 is TGTGCCACCAGTGACCCCGGGCTAAGTACCGAGCAGTACTTC. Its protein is CATSDPGLSTEQYF.